This is a list of T cell receptor beta chains from one sample in a study of early T cells in non-severe SARS-CoV-2 infection. TCRdb reprocessed the 5' RACE reads with MiXCR, giving one entry per CDR3 protein. The profile shows 75,000 to 80,000 distinct CDR3 sequences, 11% of them singletons. The source was whole blood, collected at baseline. Every receptor here comes from an adult who was a healthcare worker with PCR-confirmed SARS-CoV-2 infection or an uninfected control (not recorded which). Both conserved end residues are part of each CDR3. D genes are given only for firm matches. Part of the rows lack a size; the others show once, few, many or a class for expanded clones.

d_gene	v_gene	len	abundance	j_gene	CDR3nt	CDR3aa
NA	TRBV7-8	15	many	TRBJ1-5	TGTGCCAGCAGACCTGACAGATCATCGTATCAGCCCCAGCATTTT	CASRPDRSSYQPQHF
NA	TRBV11-2	12	few	TRBJ2-1	TGTGCCAGCAGTTGGGCCGACAATGAGCAGTTCTTC	CASSWADNEQFF
TRBD1	TRBV6-2/TRBV6-3	16	NA	TRBJ1-1	TGTGCCACCGTAGACAGGGGGCTTCAAGGGGGCACTGAAGCTTTCTTT	CATVDRGLQGGTEAFF
TRBD2	TRBV5-1	16	few	TRBJ2-1	TGCGCCAGCAGCTCCAGTCAGCGGGGGGGATACAATGAGCAGTTCTTC	CASSSSQRGGYNEQFF
NA	TRBV7-9	14	few	TRBJ2-5	TGTGCCAGCAGCTCCCGGACAGCCCAAGAGACCCAGTACTTC	CASSSRTAQETQYF
NA	TRBV28	14	few	TRBJ1-2	TGTGCCAGCAGCCTCCCGGGGACCCTCGGTGGCTACACCTTC	CASSLPGTLGGYTF
NA	TRBV20-1	15	NA	TRBJ2-7	TGCAGTGCTAAGCCTGGGACATTTGATTCCTACGAGCAGTACTTC	CSAKPGTFDSYEQYF
NA	TRBV9	15	few	TRBJ2-7	TGTGCCAGCAGCGTAGCGGCAGCCATCGGGGGCGAGCAGTACTTC	CASSVAAAIGGEQYF
NA	TRBV6-2/TRBV6-3	13	few	TRBJ2-3	TGTGCCAGCAGGTGGGCGAGCACAGATACGCAGTATTTT	CASRWASTDTQYF
NA	TRBV4-3	15	few	TRBJ2-2	TGCGCCAGCAGCCACGAAGGGCAAAGCACCGGGGAGCTGTTTTTT	CASSHEGQSTGELFF
NA	TRBV9	13	few	TRBJ1-1	TGTGCCAGCAGCACCCAAGGCGGGTCTGAAGCTTTCTTT	CASSTQGGSEAFF
NA	TRBV3-1	15	few	TRBJ1-5	TGTGCCAGCAGCCAAGATCCGACCGCAAATCAGCCCCAGCATTTT	CASSQDPTANQPQHF
TRBD2	TRBV7-9	14	few	TRBJ2-5	TGTGCCAGCAGCTTAGGACTAGCGGCGGAGACCCAGTACTTC	CASSLGLAAETQYF
NA	TRBV7-2	14	few	TRBJ2-3	TGTGCCAGCAGCTTCATATCCCCCACAGATACGCAGTATTTT	CASSFISPTDTQYF
TRBD2	TRBV10-3	14	NA	TRBJ2-5	TGTGCCATCAGCGAGCGGGGGGGCGGTGAGACCCAGTACTTC	CAISERGGGETQYF
TRBD1	TRBV29-1	12	few	TRBJ1-2	TGCGGGTTGTCAGGGGGAAACTATGGCTACACCTTC	CGLSGGNYGYTF
NA	TRBV28	14	many	TRBJ2-7	TGTGCCAGCACCTTGGGGGGTACGGGCTACGAGCAGTACTTC	CASTLGGTGYEQYF
TRBD1	TRBV19	16	NA	TRBJ2-3	TGTGCCAGTAGTAACTTACCGGGACAGTCCACAGATACGCAGTATTTT	CASSNLPGQSTDTQYF
NA	TRBV28	12	NA	TRBJ2-1	TGTGCCAGCAGTTTCTTGGGGAATGAGCAGTTCTTC	CASSFLGNEQFF
TRBD1	TRBV11-1	12	few	TRBJ1-2	TGTGCCAGCAGCCCCGACAGGGGAGGCTACACCTTC	CASSPDRGGYTF
NA	TRBV7-9	14	NA	TRBJ2-7	TGTGCCAGCAGCTTTGGGACCCTCTCCTACGAGCAGTACTTC	CASSFGTLSYEQYF
NA	TRBV6-5	12	few	TRBJ1-1	TGTGCCAGCAGACTCAGGGAGTCTGAAGCTTTCTTT	CASRLRESEAFF
NA	TRBV15	16	many	TRBJ1-5	TGTGCCACCAGCAGAGATTCGGGGGTGCTAAATCAGCCCCAGCATTTT	CATSRDSGVLNQPQHF
TRBD1	TRBV5-6	16	many	TRBJ1-1	TGTGCCAGCAGCCCTAATTCTGGGACAGGGAACACTGAAGCTTTCTTT	CASSPNSGTGNTEAFF
NA	TRBV28	14	NA	TRBJ2-4	TGTGCCAGCAGTTGGGCCCCCGGTGGAAACATTCAGTACTTC	CASSWAPGGNIQYF
NA	TRBV20-1	15	NA	TRBJ2-7	TGCAGTGCTAGTTCTCGGGGTGGAGGTTCCTACGAGCAGTACTTC	CSASSRGGGSYEQYF
NA	TRBV27	15	many	TRBJ1-1	TGTGCCAGCAGTCCCCTAACAGGGCGGGGGACTGAAGCTTTCTTT	CASSPLTGRGTEAFF
NA	TRBV2	15	NA	TRBJ2-2	TGTGTCAGCAGTGAAGAAGGAGGGGACACCGGGGAGCTGTTTTTT	CVSSEEGGDTGELFF
NA	TRBV13	13	once	TRBJ1-1	TGTGCCAGCAGCTTAGGGGACGGTGATGAAGCTTTCTTT	CASSLGDGDEAFF
NA	TRBV20-1	16	NA	TRBJ2-5	TGCAGTGCTGCCTCGACTTGGGCAGGTGGGGTGGAGACCCAGTACTTC	CSAASTWAGGVETQYF
NA	TRBV30	13	many	TRBJ1-4	TGTGCCTGGAGTGTGGGTTTTGTAGAAAAACTGTTTTTT	CAWSVGFVEKLFF
NA	TRBV9	15	few	TRBJ1-5	TGTGCCAGCAGCGAGGAGGGATATAGCAATCAGCCCCAGCATTTT	CASSEEGYSNQPQHF
NA	TRBV28	15	many	TRBJ2-7	TGTGCCAGCAGTCGAACAGGGCCGTGGTCCTACGAGCAGTACTTC	CASSRTGPWSYEQYF
NA	TRBV20-1	14	many	TRBJ1-6	TGCAGTGCTAGAGATCCCGCACAGAATTCACCCCTCCACTTT	CSARDPAQNSPLHF
TRBD1	TRBV28	15	NA	TRBJ2-7	TGTGCCAGCAGTAGACAGGGGGCGAAATCCTACGAGCAGTACTTC	CASSRQGAKSYEQYF
TRBD1	TRBV6-5	14	few	TRBJ2-1	TGTGCCAGCAGCTACAGGGGTGTATACAATGAGCAGTTCTTC	CASSYRGVYNEQFF
TRBD1	TRBV29-1	17	NA	TRBJ1-2	TGCAGCGTTGAAACCTTCCGGGACAGGGGCGCAAACTATGGCTACACCTTC	CSVETFRDRGANYGYTF
NA	TRBV29-1	12	many	TRBJ2-3	TGCAGCGTTGGGGCAGGGACAGATACGCAGTATTTT	CSVGAGTDTQYF
TRBD1	TRBV20-1	18	NA	TRBJ2-3	TGCAGTGCTAAGAATTACCTTGGGACAGGAGGACCCGAGGATACGCAGTATTTT	CSAKNYLGTGGPEDTQYF
NA	TRBV7-6	13	NA	TRBJ2-7	TGTGCCAGCAGCCTCTCGGCAGGGTACGAGCAGTACTTC	CASSLSAGYEQYF
NA	TRBV10-3	15	NA	TRBJ2-5	TGTGCCATCAGCCCGGGCCTCATACAAGGGGAGACCCAGTACTTC	CAISPGLIQGETQYF
TRBD1	TRBV6-2/TRBV6-3	13	once	TRBJ2-7	TGTGCCAGCAGCCCGGGACAGTATTACGAGCAGTACTTC	CASSPGQYYEQYF
TRBD1	TRBV2	14	few	TRBJ2-7	TGTGCCAGCAGTTACCGGGACAGTAGCTACGAGCAGTACTTC	CASSYRDSSYEQYF
NA	TRBV4-1	13	NA	TRBJ1-4	TGCGCCAGCAGCCAGCTAATTGGGGAAAAACTGTTTTTT	CASSQLIGEKLFF
TRBD1	TRBV6-2/TRBV6-3	14	few	TRBJ1-1	TGTGCCAGCACCAAGGGGGCGCGGAAGACTGAAGCTTTCTTT	CASTKGARKTEAFF
NA	TRBV7-3	11	NA	TRBJ2-5	TGTGCCAGCAGCGACGGGCTGACCCAGTACTTC	CASSDGLTQYF
NA	TRBV27	12	many	TRBJ1-2	TGTGCCAGCTTTGGCGCGAACTATGGCTACACCTTC	CASFGANYGYTF
TRBD1	TRBV27	16	few	TRBJ2-1	TGTGCCAGCAGCCAAGGACAGGGGCTCCGTCCCAATGAGCAGTTCTTC	CASSQGQGLRPNEQFF